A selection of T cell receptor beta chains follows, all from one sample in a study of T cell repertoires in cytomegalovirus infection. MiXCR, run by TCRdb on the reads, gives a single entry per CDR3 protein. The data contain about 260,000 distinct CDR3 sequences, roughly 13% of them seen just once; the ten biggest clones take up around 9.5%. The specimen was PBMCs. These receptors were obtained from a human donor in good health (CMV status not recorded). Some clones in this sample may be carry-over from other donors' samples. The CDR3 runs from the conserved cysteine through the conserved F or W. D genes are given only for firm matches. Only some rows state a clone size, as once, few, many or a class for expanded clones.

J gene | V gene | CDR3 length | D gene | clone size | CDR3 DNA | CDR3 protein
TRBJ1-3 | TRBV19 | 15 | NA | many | TGTGCCAGTAGTATGGCACACGTCTCTGGAAACACCATATATTTT | CASSMAHVSGNTIYF
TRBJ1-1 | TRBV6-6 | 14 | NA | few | TGTGCCAGCAGTTATCGGGGGCGAGACACTGAAGCTTTCTTT | CASSYRGRDTEAFF
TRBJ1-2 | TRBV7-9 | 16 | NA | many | TGTGCCAGCAGCCGAATAAGGACGGGACCTAACTATGGCTACACCTTC | CASSRIRTGPNYGYTF
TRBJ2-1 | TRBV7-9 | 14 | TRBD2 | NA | TGTGCCAGCAGCGCCGGGACTATCTACAATGAGCAGTTCTTC | CASSAGTIYNEQFF
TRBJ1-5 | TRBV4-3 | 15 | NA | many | TGCGCCAGCAGCCAAGCCTTAGACAGCCGTCAGCCCCAGCATTTT | CASSQALDSRQPQHF
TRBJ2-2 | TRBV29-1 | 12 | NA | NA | TGCAGCGCAGCAGGCTCGGTCGGGGAGCTGTTTTTT | CSAAGSVGELFF
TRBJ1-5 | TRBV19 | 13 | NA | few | TGTGCCAGTAGTATAGAAATGGGAAGGCCCCAGCATTTT | CASSIEMGRPQHF
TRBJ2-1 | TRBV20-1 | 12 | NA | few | TGCAGTGCTAGATTACCGGGGAATGAGCAGTTCTTC | CSARLPGNEQFF
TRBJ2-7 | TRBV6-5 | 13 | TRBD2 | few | TGTGCCAGCAGGAAAGCGGGAGGGTACGAGCAGTACTTC | CASRKAGGYEQYF
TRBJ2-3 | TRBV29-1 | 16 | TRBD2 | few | TGCAGCGTTGAAGATCAGCTAGCGGGAGAGATAGATACGCAGTATTTT | CSVEDQLAGEIDTQYF
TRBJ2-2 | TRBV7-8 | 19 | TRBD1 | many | TGTGCCAGCAGCGGTGCTAATGAAGGGGGCGATAGAAACACCGGGGAGCTGTTTTTT | CASSGANEGGDRNTGELFF
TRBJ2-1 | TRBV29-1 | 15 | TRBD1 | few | TGCAGCGTTGTAAGCCAGGACAGGGCGTACAATGAGCAGTTCTTC | CSVVSQDRAYNEQFF
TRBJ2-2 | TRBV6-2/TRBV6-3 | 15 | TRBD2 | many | TGTGCCAGCAGTCCGGGACTATCGAACACCGGGGAGCTGTTTTTT | CASSPGLSNTGELFF
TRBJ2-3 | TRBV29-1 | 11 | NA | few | TGCAGCGGCGGGAACGGGGATACGCAGTATTTT | CSGGNGDTQYF
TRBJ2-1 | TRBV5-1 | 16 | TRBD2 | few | TGCGCCAGCAGCTTGAGGACTAGCGGGCCTCACAATGAGCAGTTCTTC | CASSLRTSGPHNEQFF
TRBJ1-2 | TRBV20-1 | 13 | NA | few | TGCAGTGCTAGAGGGCGGATAGCATATGGCTACACCTTC | CSARGRIAYGYTF
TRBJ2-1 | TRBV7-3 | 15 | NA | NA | TGTGCCAGCAGTCACGTGGTAACGGGGTACAATGAGCAGTTCTTC | CASSHVVTGYNEQFF
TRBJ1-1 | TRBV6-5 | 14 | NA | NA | TGTGCCAGCAGCCGCAGAAAGACAGTCACTGAAGCTTTCTTT | CASSRRKTVTEAFF
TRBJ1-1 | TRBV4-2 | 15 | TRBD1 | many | TGTGCCAGCAGCCAAGAGACAGGGGGTGTAGGTGAAGCTTTCTTT | CASSQETGGVGEAFF
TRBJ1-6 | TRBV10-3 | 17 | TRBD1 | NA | TGTGCCATCAGTGAAGGGGGGCGGACAGGGGGTAGTTCACCCCTCCACTTT | CAISEGGRTGGSSPLHF
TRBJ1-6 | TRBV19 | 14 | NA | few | TGTGCCAGTAGGGACATTTCCTATAATTCACCCCTCCACTTT | CASRDISYNSPLHF
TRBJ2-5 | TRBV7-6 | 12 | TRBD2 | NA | TGTGCCAGCAGCTTGACTAGCGGGGACCGGTACTTC | CASSLTSGDRYF
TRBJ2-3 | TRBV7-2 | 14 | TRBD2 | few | TGTGCCAGCAACCCCGGACTAGCAACAGATACGCAGTATTTT | CASNPGLATDTQYF
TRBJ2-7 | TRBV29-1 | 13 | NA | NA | TGCAGCGCTCCAACGGGACCTCCCTACGAGCAGTACTTC | CSAPTGPPYEQYF
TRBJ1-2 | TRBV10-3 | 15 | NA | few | TGTGCCATCAGTACGGTGGGCACCACTAACTATGGCTACACCTTC | CAISTVGTTNYGYTF
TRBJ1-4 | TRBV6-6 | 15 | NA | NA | TGTGCCAGCAGTTACAGGGGGGCAACTAATGAAAAACTGTTTTTT | CASSYRGATNEKLFF
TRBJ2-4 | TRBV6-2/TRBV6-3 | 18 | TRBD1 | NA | TGTGCCAGCAGTTACTCGAGACAGGGGGCGTCAGCCAAAAACATTCAGTACTTC | CASSYSRQGASAKNIQYF
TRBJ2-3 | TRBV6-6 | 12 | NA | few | TGTGCCAGCAGTGAGGCCCGGGATACGCAGTATTTT | CASSEARDTQYF
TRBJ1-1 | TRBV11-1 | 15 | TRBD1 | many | TGTGCCAGCAGCTTTTCGGACAGGCTGAGCACTGAAGCTTTCTTT | CASSFSDRLSTEAFF
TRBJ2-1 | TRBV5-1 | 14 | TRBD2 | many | TGCGCCAGCAGCCAGCCGGGAGGGCCAGATGAGCAGTTCTTC | CASSQPGGPDEQFF
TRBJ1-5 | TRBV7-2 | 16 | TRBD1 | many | TGTGCCAGCAGCTTAGAATCGACAGGGTTCGGTCAGCCCCAGCATTTT | CASSLESTGFGQPQHF
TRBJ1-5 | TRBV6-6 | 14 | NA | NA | TGTGCCAGCAGCCCCGGGACCGCCAATCAGCCCCAGCATTTT | CASSPGTANQPQHF
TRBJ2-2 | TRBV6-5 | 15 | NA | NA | TGTGCCAGCAGAGGGACTGCCCCGAACACCGGGGAGCTGTTTTTT | CASRGTAPNTGELFF
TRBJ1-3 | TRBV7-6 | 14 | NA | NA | TGTGCCAGCAGCTTCGCAGGGCCCGGAAAGATCATATATTTT | CASSFAGPGKIIYF
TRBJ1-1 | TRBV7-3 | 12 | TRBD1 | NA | TGTGCCAGCGCGGGACAGGGGACTGAAGCTTTCTTT | CASAGQGTEAFF
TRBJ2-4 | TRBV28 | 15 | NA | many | TGTGCCAGCAGTTTAGGAACACTAGCCAAAAACATTCAGTACTTC | CASSLGTLAKNIQYF
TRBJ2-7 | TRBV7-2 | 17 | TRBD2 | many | TGTGCCAGCAGCCCGGGACTAGCGGGAGGACTCGGCTACGAGCAGTACTTC | CASSPGLAGGLGYEQYF
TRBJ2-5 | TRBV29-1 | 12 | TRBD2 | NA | TGCAGCGCGGGACGGGGAGGGGAGACCCAGTACTTC | CSAGRGGETQYF
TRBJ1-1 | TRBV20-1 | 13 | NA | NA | TGCAGTGAAGCGGGCCAACAGAACACTGAAGCTTTCTTT | CSEAGQQNTEAFF